Listed below are T cell receptor beta chains from one sample, sequenced in a study of cytomegalovirus exposure and HLA in healthy donors. TCRdb's copy holds only in-frame clones and misses some; the assay was immunoSEQ multiplex PCR. This table holds 100,000 to 150,000 clones, around 76% found once. Sequencing input: PBMCs. The receptor source for this set is a woman aged 55-70 years in good health and CMV-seropositive. Both conserved end residues are part of each CDR3. D genes are given only for firm matches. Not all rows give a size; the values are once, few, many and, for expanded clones, a class.

clone size	D gene	J gene	CDR3 length	V gene	CDR3 DNA	CDR3 protein
-	-	TRBJ2-1	18	TRBV4-3	TGCGCCAGCAGCCAAGATCTGGAGCGGATCCTCGGGAACAATGAGCAGTTCTTC	CASSQDLERILGNNEQFF
-	-	TRBJ1-5	15	TRBV7-2	TGTGCCAGCAGGCTAAGGGCAGGGTCATGGCAGCCCCAGCATTTT	CASRLRAGSWQPQHF
-	TRBD1	TRBJ1-2	15	TRBV7-9	TGTGCCAGCAGCGTACAGGGGGCGGAAAACTATGGCTACACCTTC	CASSVQGAENYGYTF
-	-	TRBJ2-1	12	TRBV7-8	TGTGCCAGCAGCCCCGGTAGGGGTGAGCAGTTCTTC	CASSPGRGEQFF
-	TRBD2	TRBJ2-2	21	TRBV23-1	TGCGCCAGCAGTCAATCGGAAGCGGGGGGCCATATTGACTCGGACACCGGGGAGCTGTTTTTT	CASSQSEAGGHIDSDTGELFF
-	TRBD1	TRBJ2-2	16	TRBV11-1	TGTGCCAGCAGCTCCGGACAGGGGGAATTCACCGGGGAGCTGTTTTTT	CASSSGQGEFTGELFF
-	TRBD2	TRBJ2-3	19	TRBV7-2	TGTGCCAGCAGCTTCACCCGGTCCGGGACTAGCGGGGTAGCAGATACGCAGTATTTT	CASSFTRSGTSGVADTQYF
-	TRBD2	TRBJ2-2	16	TRBV5-1	TGCGCCAGCAGGCCCAGCGCGGGGGACGGTGTCGGGGAGCTGTTTTTT	CASRPSAGDGVGELFF
-	-	TRBJ2-3	17	TRBV4-1	TGCGCCAGCAGCCCACAAGCATTCTTAGCCGGCACAGATACGCAGTATTTT	CASSPQAFLAGTDTQYF
-	TRBD2	TRBJ2-3	16	TRBV5-1	TGCGCCAGCAGCTTCAGGACTAGCGGTAGCACAGATACGCAGTATTTT	CASSFRTSGSTDTQYF
-	TRBD1	TRBJ1-2	14	TRBV11-2	TGTGCCAGCAGCTTGGTCGAGACAGGGTATGGCTACACCTTC	CASSLVETGYGYTF
-	TRBD2	TRBJ2-2	16	TRBV9	TGTGCCAGCAGCGTAGGGACTAGCGGGAGCTCCGGGGAGCTGTTTTTT	CASSVGTSGSSGELFF
-	-	TRBJ1-3	15	TRBV5-5	TGTGCCAGCAGCTTCGGAGGGGCTACTGGAAACACCATATATTTT	CASSFGGATGNTIYF
few	TRBD2	TRBJ2-1	15	TRBV27	TGTGCCAGCAGTTTCCGCGGGGGAAACTACAATGAGCAGTTCTTC	CASSFRGGNYNEQFF
-	TRBD2	TRBJ2-1	15	TRBV6-5	TGTGCCAGCAGTTACGGTGCGGGACTAGCGAATGAGCAGTTCTTC	CASSYGAGLANEQFF
few	-	TRBJ2-6	15	TRBV7-9	TGTGCCAGCAGCTTTGTCAGGGGTGGGGCCAACGTCCTGACTTTC	CASSFVRGGANVLTF
-	TRBD1	TRBJ1-2	13	TRBV13	TGTGCCAGCAGCGCCGCCAGGGGGTATGGCTACACCTTC	CASSAARGYGYTF
-	-	TRBJ1-2	14	TRBV30	TGTGCCTGGAGTGCCCTTGGGTCGGCGGATGGCTACACCTTC	CAWSALGSADGYTF
once	TRBD1	TRBJ2-7	13	TRBV5-1	TGCGCCAGCAGGGGGACAGGGACGGGCGAGCAGTACTTC	CASRGTGTGEQYF
-	TRBD2	TRBJ2-7	14	TRBV19	TGTGCCAGTAGTCAACTAGCGGTCCCCTACGAGCAGTACTTC	CASSQLAVPYEQYF
-	TRBD1	TRBJ1-3	15	TRBV7-6	TGTGCCAGCAGCTCCCGGACAGGGATGGGAAACACCATATATTTT	CASSSRTGMGNTIYF
few	TRBD2	TRBJ2-3	15	TRBV7-3	TGTGCCAGCAGCTTATCGGCGGGGGGCATAGCTACGCAGTATTTT	CASSLSAGGIATQYF
-	-	TRBJ1-1	14	TRBV6-5	TGTGCCAGCAGTCGCTTGGACAGGAACACTGAAGCTTTCTTT	CASSRLDRNTEAFF
-	-	TRBJ1-2	15	TRBV19	TGTGCCAGTAGTGAGTACAGGTCCCCGCAAGGTGGCTACACCTTC	CASSEYRSPQGGYTF
-	TRBD2	TRBJ2-5	13	TRBV5-1	TGCGCCAGCAGCTCTGGGGGGGGAGAGACCCAGTACTTC	CASSSGGGETQYF
-	-	TRBJ1-2	14	TRBV4-1	TGCGCCAGCAGCCAAGAGAACAGGGTCTATGGCTACACCTTC	CASSQENRVYGYTF
once	TRBD1	TRBJ1-5	15	TRBV5-4	TGTGCCAGCAGCCGTGACAGGGGACCCAATCAGCCCCAGCATTTT	CASSRDRGPNQPQHF
-	-	TRBJ2-7	13	TRBV18	TGTGCCAGCTCACCAGCCGCTAAGGGGGAGCAGTACTTC	CASSPAAKGEQYF
-	TRBD2	TRBJ2-2	16	TRBV9	TGTGCCAGCAGCCCCCAGGTAGCGGGAATGGTCGGGGAGCTGTTTTTT	CASSPQVAGMVGELFF
few	-	TRBJ2-5	11	TRBV5-6	TGTGCCAGCAGCTTGTCGGAGACCCAGTACTTC	CASSLSETQYF
-	TRBD2	TRBJ2-1	16	TRBV5-1	TGCGCCAGCAGCTTGGGTTCGGGAGGGGGTCTGGATGAGCAGTTCTTC	CASSLGSGGGLDEQFF
-	TRBD1	TRBJ1-4	14	TRBV7-9	TGTGCCAGCACCATGACAGGGACCGGGGAAAAACTGTTTTTT	CASTMTGTGEKLFF
-	TRBD1	TRBJ2-2	14	TRBV4-1	TGCGCCAGCAGCTGGACAGGGACCACCGGGGAGCTGTTTTTT	CASSWTGTTGELFF
-	-	TRBJ1-4	16	TRBV4-2	TGTGCCAGCAGCCAAGACCGCTCCGGGGGGCAGGGAAAACTGTTTTTT	CASSQDRSGGQGKLFF
few	-	TRBJ2-1	15	TRBV9	TGTGCCAGCAGCGTAGACGGGGGGCTCTACAATGAGCAGTTCTTC	CASSVDGGLYNEQFF
-	-	TRBJ1-2	14	TRBV19	TGTGCCAGTAGTATAGACCTACTTTCGGGTGGCTACACCTTC	CASSIDLLSGGYTF
-	TRBD1	TRBJ1-5	14	TRBV2	TGTGCCAGCAGTGCCAACAGGGGGCATCAGCCCCAGCATTTT	CASSANRGHQPQHF
few	-	TRBJ1-5	16	TRBV5-6	TGTGCCAGCAGCTTGGGCCGGGGAAATAGCAATCAGCCCCAGCACTTT	CASSLGRGNSNQPQHF
-	-	TRBJ2-1	13	TRBV6-6	TGTGCCAGCAGTACCCAGGGGAACAATGAGCAGTTCTTC	CASSTQGNNEQFF
-	-	TRBJ1-2	14	TRBV6-1	TGTGCCAGCAGTGTGACATTTGAAGTATATGGCTACACCTTC	CASSVTFEVYGYTF
once	TRBD2	TRBJ2-5	15	TRBV9	TGTGCCAGCAGCGTAGTTCGGGAGGGCCGGGAGACCCAGTACTTC	CASSVVREGRETQYF
-	TRBD1	TRBJ2-7	14	TRBV18	TGTGCCAGCTCACTCACAGGGGAGCCCCACGAGCAGTACTTC	CASSLTGEPHEQYF
-	TRBD1	TRBJ1-1	14	TRBV6-5	TGTGCCAGCAGCCGACAGGGACTGAACACTGAAGCTTTCTTT	CASSRQGLNTEAFF
-	-	TRBJ1-5	14	TRBV5-6	TGTGCCAGCAGCTTATTTATTAGCAATCAGCCCCAGCATTTT	CASSLFISNQPQHF
-	-	TRBJ2-7	15	TRBV11-2	TGTGCCAGCAGCTTAGACGTTAGCGGAGGATACGAGCAGTACTTC	CASSLDVSGGYEQYF
-	-	TRBJ2-7	14	TRBV4-3	TGCGCCAGCAGCCAAGGTCTCCGGAGTTACGAGCAGTACTTC	CASSQGLRSYEQYF
-	-	TRBJ1-3	15	TRBV30	TGTGCCTGGGCGGAATGGACAGTCTCTGGAAACACCATATATTTT	CAWAEWTVSGNTIYF
-	-	TRBJ1-5	13	TRBV7-6	TGTGCCAGCAGCTCGGTAAATAATCAGCCCCAGCATTTT	CASSSVNNQPQHF
-	TRBD1	TRBJ1-1	15	TRBV4-3	TGCGCCAGCAGCCAATTATACAGGGGCCGGACTGAAGCTTTCTTT	CASSQLYRGRTEAFF
-	TRBD1	TRBJ1-1	22	TRBV7-7	TGTGCTAGCAGCCTCCCGGACCGCAAGGCAAAGACAGGGTTTCTTGCGGGGACTGAAGCTTTCTTT	CASSLPDRKAKTGFLAGTEAFF
-	TRBD2	TRBJ2-3	16	TRBV5-1	TGCGCCAGCAGCTTGGCTAGCGGGGGGTCACGGGATACGCAGTATTTT	CASSLASGGSRDTQYF
-	-	TRBJ2-3	13	TRBV5-1	TGCGCCAGCAGCTCCCAGGGGTCAGATACGCAGTATTTT	CASSSQGSDTQYF
few	TRBD2	TRBJ2-1	16	TRBV10-2	TGCGCCATCGGGACTAGCGGGAGGGCCGACTACAATGAGCAGTTCTTC	CAIGTSGRADYNEQFF